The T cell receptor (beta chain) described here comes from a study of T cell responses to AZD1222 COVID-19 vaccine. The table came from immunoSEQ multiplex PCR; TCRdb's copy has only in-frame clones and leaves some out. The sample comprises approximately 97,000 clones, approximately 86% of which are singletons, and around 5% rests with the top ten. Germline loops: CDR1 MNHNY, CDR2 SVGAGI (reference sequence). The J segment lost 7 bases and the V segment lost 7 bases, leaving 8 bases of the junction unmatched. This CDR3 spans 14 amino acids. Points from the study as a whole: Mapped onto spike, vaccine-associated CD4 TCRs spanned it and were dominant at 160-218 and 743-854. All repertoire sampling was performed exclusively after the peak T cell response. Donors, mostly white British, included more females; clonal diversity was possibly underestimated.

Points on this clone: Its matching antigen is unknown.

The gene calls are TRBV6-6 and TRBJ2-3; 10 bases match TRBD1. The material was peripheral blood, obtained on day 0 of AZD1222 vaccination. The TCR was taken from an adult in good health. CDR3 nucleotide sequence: TGTGCCAGCAACCCGGGACAGGGGTGGCATACGCAGTATTTT. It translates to CASNPGQGWHTQYF.